The source of this T cell receptor beta chain is a study of control samples from healthy donors and cancer patients. Produced via immunoSEQ multiplex PCR; TCRdb's table is partial and in-frame only. The sample has about 75,000 clones, around 84% seen once. The germline gives CDR1 LGHNA, CDR2 YNFKEQ. V was clipped by 4 bases and J by 6 bases, with 22 bases between them. This CDR3 is 17 amino acids long. This receptor was taken from a man aged 45 to 65 in good health. Sample: blood. The chain is built from TRBV4-2 and TRBJ2-1; no reliable D call. The CDR3 coding sequence is TGTGCCAGCAGCCCTTATCCGATCGGCCCCCGCGGCAATGAGCAGTTCTTC. Amino acids: CASSPYPIGPRGNEQFF.